This T cell receptor beta chain derives from a study of blood T cell repertoires in COVID-19. Clones were sequenced by immunoSEQ multiplex PCR, and TCRdb holds only the in-frame ones, with some missing. The repertoire holds some 370,000 clones, with around 89% as singletons. The trim removed 1 base at V and 3 bases at J, leaving 2 bases unmatched. The CDR3 contains 15 residues. The V gene's germline CDR1 is MNHEY and CDR2 SMNVEV (reference sequence). This chain joins TRBV27 and TRBJ2-3; TRBD1 aligns across 9 bases. Sequencing used peripheral blood. This receptor was taken from a man younger than 30 with active or convalescent COVID-19. The CDR3 DNA sequence: TGTGCCAGCAGTTTATACAGGGGGCTTACAGATACGCAGTATTTT. Translated, it gives CASSLYRGLTDTQYF.